This is a list of T cell receptor beta chains from one sample in a study of blood T cell repertoires in COVID-19. Method: immunoSEQ multiplex PCR; TCRdb's copy keeps in-frame clones and lacks some. The sample holds about 120,000 clones; 75% to 90% are singletons and the top ten take around 4.5%. The specimen was peripheral blood. These receptors came from a man between 60 and 75 years old with COVID-19, enrolled during active disease. CDR3s include the opening cysteine and the closing phenylalanine or tryptophan. A D gene is named only where the DNA matches it firmly. Size is omitted from some rows. Given values are once, few, many or a class for expanded clones.

v_call	cdr3_length	j_call	d_call	clone_size	cdr3_aa	cdr3_nt
TRBV5-1	15	TRBJ2-5	TRBD2	-	CASTYGAGSGETQYF	TGCGCCAGCACCTATGGAGCGGGGAGCGGGGAGACCCAGTACTTC
TRBV13	17	TRBJ2-1	-	once	CASSLGWRAHRGNEQFF	TGTGCCAGCAGCTTAGGCTGGAGGGCACACCGGGGGAATGAGCAGTTCTTC
TRBV29-1	13	TRBJ1-1	TRBD1	-	CSVVGQGGTEAFF	TGCAGCGTTGTAGGACAGGGTGGGACTGAAGCTTTCTTT
TRBV2	15	TRBJ1-1	TRBD1	many	CASGVRTGENTEAFF	TGTGCCAGCGGAGTGCGGACAGGGGAGAACACTGAAGCTTTCTTT
TRBV6-5	15	TRBJ2-5	TRBD2	-	CASSGGARVEETQYF	TGTGCCTCTAGCGGGGGGGCCCGGGTGGAAGAGACCCAGTACTTC
TRBV9	16	TRBJ2-3	TRBD2	-	CASSVGLAVSTDTQYF	TGTGCCAGCAGCGTAGGGCTAGCGGTTAGCACAGATACGCAGTATTTT
TRBV4-2	16	TRBJ1-6	-	-	CASSQETSGVGSPLHF	TGTGCCAGCAGCCAAGAAACCAGCGGGGTCGGGTCACCCCTCCACTTT
TRBV11-3	17	TRBJ2-3	-	-	CASSLRRTATSTDTQYF	TGTGCCAGCAGCTTACGGAGGACGGCAACTAGCACAGATACGCAGTATTTT
TRBV7-2	13	TRBJ2-1	-	-	CASSLATDLEQFF	TGTGCCAGCAGCTTAGCTACAGACCTCGAGCAGTTCTTC
TRBV6-5	14	TRBJ1-3	-	few	CASSQAFSGNTIYF	TGTGCCAGCAGTCAGGCTTTCTCTGGAAACACCATATATTTT
TRBV7-2	17	TRBJ2-3	-	-	CASSLVGQGAGPRTQYF	TGTGCCAGCAGCTTAGTGGGGCAGGGCGCTGGACCCCGCACGCAGTATTTT
TRBV4-2	19	TRBJ1-3	-	few	CASSQDAGPNVGGRNTIYF	TGTGCCAGCAGCCAAGATGCGGGACCCAACGTCGGCGGGAGAAACACCATATATTTT
TRBV13	14	TRBJ2-3	-	-	CASSSYRVFDTQYF	TGTGCCAGCAGCTCGTACAGGGTTTTTGATACGCAGTATTTT
TRBV6-4	14	TRBJ1-1	-	-	CASSESGVITEAFF	TGTGCCAGCAGTGAGTCAGGGGTTATCACTGAAGCTTTCTTT
TRBV12-3/TRBV12-4	12	TRBJ1-5	-	-	CASSRQDQPQHF	TGTGCCAGCAGTCGACAGGACCAGCCCCAGCATTTT
TRBV10-3	12	TRBJ1-5	-	-	CAISGQGQPQHF	TGTGCCATCAGTGGCCAGGGTCAGCCCCAGCATTTT
TRBV6-5	13	TRBJ1-6	-	-	CASRTTDNSPLHF	TGTGCCAGCAGAACCACAGACAATTCACCCCTCCACTTT
TRBV28	14	TRBJ1-2	-	-	CASSLAGGVYGYTF	TGTGCCAGCAGCCTGGCGGGGGGGGTATATGGCTACACCTTC
TRBV7-3	13	TRBJ2-5	-	once	CASSYDPMEPQYF	TGTGCCAGCAGCTATGACCCCATGGAGCCCCAGTACTTC
TRBV2	11	TRBJ1-4	-	once	CASSGDGKLFF	TGTGCCAGCTCGGGGGACGGAAAACTGTTTTTT
TRBV9	14	TRBJ2-1	-	-	CASSADGGVNEQFF	TGTGCCAGCAGCGCCGACGGGGGAGTCAATGAGCAGTTCTTC
TRBV10-2	15	TRBJ1-1	TRBD1	once	CASSKGTALNTEAFF	TGCGCCAGCAGCAAGGGGACAGCGTTGAACACTGAAGCTTTCTTT
TRBV9	16	TRBJ2-3	TRBD2	-	CASSASPGGATDTQYF	TGTGCCAGCAGCGCGAGTCCCGGGGGGGCGACAGATACGCAGTATTTT
TRBV19	16	TRBJ2-3	TRBD2	-	CASSIDGTSLTDTQYF	TGTGCCAGTAGTATAGATGGGACTAGCCTCACAGATACGCAGTATTTT
TRBV6-5	14	TRBJ1-1	-	-	CASKAEVGRSLAFF	TGTGCCAGCAAGGCGGAGGTGGGCAGAAGTTTGGCTTTCTTT
TRBV12-3/TRBV12-4	12	TRBJ1-6	-	-	CASSFRQTALHF	TGTGCCAGCAGTTTTCGACAGACGGCCCTCCACTTT
TRBV5-1	18	TRBJ2-3	TRBD2	-	CASSLAGGGGRSTDTQYF	TGCGCCAGCAGCTTGGCCGGTGGCGGGGGGCGCTCGACAGATACGCAGTATTTT
TRBV6-5	14	TRBJ1-3	-	-	CASSPGIAGNTIYF	TGTGCCAGCAGCCCAGGGATTGCTGGAAACACCATATATTTT
TRBV5-4	15	TRBJ1-1	TRBD1	-	CASSLGGQGASRAFF	TGTGCCAGCAGCTTGGGGGGACAGGGGGCTTCCAGAGCTTTCTTT
TRBV3-1/TRBV3-2	17	TRBJ2-2	-	-	CASSRPGGLRNTGELFF	TGTGCCAGCAGCCGCCCCGGTGGACTACGGAACACCGGGGAGCTGTTTTTT
TRBV6-8	10	TRBJ1-5	-	-	CASGGEPQHF	TGTGCCAGCGGGGGGGAGCCCCAGCATTTT
TRBV4-1	17	TRBJ2-1	-	-	CASSQLLRAPSYNEQFF	TGCGCCAGCAGCCAACTTTTGCGAGCCCCCTCCTACAATGAGCAGTTCTTC
TRBV5-6	13	TRBJ1-4	-	once	CASSLDRNEKLFF	TGTGCCAGCAGCTTGGACCGGAATGAAAAACTGTTTTTT
TRBV10-3	13	TRBJ2-5	-	-	CAISPGQRETQYF	TGTGCCATCAGCCCCGGGCAGCGGGAGACCCAGTACTTC
TRBV14	15	TRBJ1-4	TRBD1	-	CASSQGQGVNEKLFF	TGTGCCAGCAGCCAGGGACAGGGCGTTAATGAAAAACTGTTTTTT
TRBV25-1	11	TRBJ1-3	-	-	CASSVLNTIYF	TGTGCCAGCAGTGTCCTAAACACCATATATTTT
TRBV30	12	TRBJ1-2	-	-	CVWQGGAGGYTF	TGTGTCTGGCAAGGGGGGGCAGGTGGCTACACCTTC
TRBV19	16	TRBJ2-3	TRBD1	-	CASSIAQGQVADTQYF	TGTGCCAGTAGTATAGCACAGGGGCAAGTGGCAGATACGCAGTATTTT
TRBV7-6	15	TRBJ2-7	TRBD1	-	CASSLGTGPTYEQYF	TGTGCCAGCAGCCTCGGGACAGGGCCTACCTACGAGCAGTACTTC
TRBV9	17	TRBJ1-2	-	-	CASSVGVGTDSNYGYTF	TGTGCCAGCAGCGTAGGGGTAGGCACCGACTCTAACTATGGCTACACCTTC
TRBV2	16	TRBJ1-1	-	-	CASSEYWDSKNTEAFF	TGTGCCAGCAGTGAATACTGGGACTCAAAGAACACTGAAGCTTTCTTT
TRBV5-1	16	TRBJ1-6	TRBD1	-	CASSLDGQGYDSPLHF	TGCGCCAGCAGCCTGGATGGACAGGGATATGATTCACCCCTCCACTTT
TRBV4-2	16	TRBJ2-1	TRBD2	-	CASSQDSGGRLGKQFF	TGTGCCAGCAGCCAAGATAGCGGGGGGCGCCTTGGTAAGCAGTTCTTC
TRBV7-2	15	TRBJ1-6	-	-	CASSLSGQSNSPLHF	TGTGCCAGCAGCTTATCTGGACAGAGTAATTCACCCCTCCACTTT
TRBV28	14	TRBJ1-1	-	-	CASSLWAQNTEAFF	TGTGCCAGCAGTTTATGGGCACAGAACACTGAAGCTTTCTTT
TRBV6-5	12	TRBJ1-2	-	-	CASKDSYYGYTF	TGTGCCAGCAAGGACAGTTACTATGGCTACACCTTC
TRBV11-1	13	TRBJ1-2	-	-	CASSAGRSYGYTF	TGTGCCAGCAGCGCGGGACGGAGCTATGGCTACACCTTC
TRBV5-4	15	TRBJ2-7	TRBD1	once	CASRDPGQGFAEQYF	TGTGCCAGCAGGGACCCGGGACAGGGATTCGCCGAGCAGTACTTC
TRBV30	15	TRBJ2-7	TRBD1	-	CAWSSSGTGGYEQYF	TGTGCCTGGAGTTCATCCGGGACAGGGGGGTACGAGCAGTACTTC
TRBV29-1	14	TRBJ1-2	TRBD1	-	CSARTGGLNYGYTF	TGCAGCGCTAGGACAGGGGGGTTGAACTATGGCTACACCTTC
TRBV19	16	TRBJ1-1	-	-	CASSIVGASMNTEAFF	TGTGCCAGTAGTATAGTGGGGGCCAGCATGAACACTGAAGCTTTCTTT
TRBV29-1	14	TRBJ1-1	TRBD1	-	CSVERQGRDTEAFF	TGCAGCGTTGAACGACAGGGGAGGGACACTGAAGCTTTCTTT
TRBV27	14	TRBJ1-3	TRBD1	-	CASSYGQGADTIYF	TGTGCCAGCAGCTACGGACAGGGGGCGGACACCATATATTTT
TRBV24-1	11	TRBJ1-5	-	-	CAAGDDQPQHF	TGTGCCGCGGGGGATGATCAGCCCCAGCATTTT
TRBV7-8	18	TRBJ1-6	-	-	CASSSRAGASSYNSPLHF	TGTGCCAGCAGCTCTAGAGCAGGGGCTAGCTCCTATAATTCACCCCTCCACTTT